This paragraph reports one T cell receptor beta chain. Its antigen is unidentified. The data belong to a study of T cell responses to AZD1222 COVID-19 vaccine. Assay used: immunoSEQ multiplex PCR; TCRdb lists only in-frame clones, some missing. Here the sample spans some 120,000 clones, approximately 84% being singletons. Overall study findings and caveats: Vaccine-associated CD4 TCRs spanned spike, dominant at 160-218 and 743-854. Seropositive at baseline were only a handful of AZD1222 recipients.

Trimming at V came to 5 bases and at J to 0 bases, leaving 4 bases not matched to a gene. The CDR3 totals 17 residues. Germline V gene lookup returns CDR1 SGDLS and CDR2 YYNGEE. J is TRBJ2-2 and V is TRBV9; 13 bases match TRBD2. The TCR originated in an adult in good health. Sequenced here: peripheral blood, sampled on day 0 of AZD1222 vaccination. The CDR3 region has the DNA TGTGCCAGCAGACCTGGGACTAGCGGGACGAACACCGGGGAGCTGTTTTTT. Translated, it gives CASRPGTSGTNTGELFF.